These 22 T cell receptor beta chains share one sample of origin, sequenced in a study of cytomegalovirus exposure and HLA in healthy donors. Both 60 Vbeta primers and 13 Jbeta primers went into the PCR. Only in-frame clones appear in the TCRdb table, and some are missing; sequencing was by immunoSEQ multiplex PCR. The sample records 150,000 to 200,000 clones, roughly 83% being singletons. The sequenced sample was PBMCs. These receptors all come from a woman aged 45-65 years in good health and CMV-seronegative.

The chain employs TRBV2 and TRBJ1-5; 10 bases agree with TRBD1. V shed 6 bases, J shed 2 bases, and the junction held 4 bases outside the gene matches. Germline assignment: CDR1 SNHLY and CDR2 FYNNEI. This CDR3 spans 15 amino acids. CDR3 in amino acids: CASSRDRGRNQPQHF. In DNA, the CDR3 is TGTGCCAGCAGCAGGGACAGGGGACGCAATCAGCCCCAGCATTTT. The full variable domain, with the rest looked up from reference TRBV2 and TRBJ1-5, is EPEVTQTPSHQVTQMGQEVILRCVPISNHLYFYWYRQILGQKVEFLVSFYNNEISEKSEIFDDQFSVERPDGSNFTLKIRSTKLEDSAMYFCASSRDRGRNQPQHFGDGTRLSIL.

The V call is TRBV7-7, the J call TRBJ2-2; 8 bases map to TRBD1. Germline CDR1 SSHAT, CDR2 FNYEAQ (reference sequence). The CDR3 has 15 amino acids. The V gene end was trimmed by 5 bases and the J gene end by 3 bases; junction bases not matched to a gene: 5. CDR3 residues: CASSQDRADTGELFF. The CDR3 nucleotides are TGTGCCAGCAGCCAGGACAGGGCGGACACCGGGGAGCTGTTTTTT. The whole variable domain, filled in from reference TRBV7-7 and TRBJ2-2, reads GAGVSQSPRYKVTKRGQDVTLRCDPISSHATLYWYQQALGQGPEFLTYFNYEAQPDKSGLPSDRFSAERPEGSISTLTIQRTEQRDSAMYRCASSQDRADTGELFFGEGSRLTVL.

This clone was seen a single time. This rearrangement joins TRBV19 to TRBJ1-2; D may be TRBD1 (5 bases). CDR3 length equals 13 residues. V was trimmed by 11 bases and J by 1 base, leaving 14 bases between them. Germline V CDR1 and CDR2: LNHDA, SQIVND (reference sequence). For the CDR3, the DNA is TGTGCCGTAAACCTACAGGATAACTATGGCTACACCTTC. Residues: CAVNLQDNYGYTF.

This clone occurred once. The rearrangement uses TRBV5-1 and TRBJ1-5, with 11 bases lining up with TRBD1. Trimming removed 0 bases from V and 6 bases from J; junction bases left unmatched: 2. The CDR3 runs 15 residues. Germline CDR1 SGHRS, CDR2 YFSETQ. The DNA of the CDR3 is TGCGCCAGCAGCTTGGGGACAGGGGGCTTTCAGCCCCAGCATTTT. It yields the protein CASSLGTGGFQPQHF.

The chain joins TRBV30 to TRBJ1-1; D is unresolved. V was shortened by 2 bases and J by 4 bases, with 11 bases between the two germline ends. The CDR3 contains 13 residues. Germline V lookup: CDR1 GTSNPN, CDR2 SVGIG (reference sequence). The CDR3: CAWSRGFRTEAFF. The CDR3 DNA follows: TGTGCCTGGAGTCGGGGATTTCGCACTGAAGCTTTCTTT.

The rearrangement uses TRBV28 and TRBJ1-5; tentatively, D is TRBD1 (6 bases). Germline loops: CDR1 MDHEN, CDR2 SYDVKM. The V end was cut by 4 bases, the J end by 1 base, with 11 bases between. This CDR3 comprises 15 residues. The CDR3 DNA reads TGTGCCAGCAGTTCCATAGACAGGAGCAATCAGCCCCAGCATTTT. Translated: CASSSIDRSNQPQHF. Full variable domain (rest looked up from reference TRBV28 and TRBJ1-5): DVKVTQSSRYLVKRTGEKVFLECVQDMDHENMFWYRQDPGLGLRLIYFSYDVKMKEKGDIPEGYSVSREKKERFSLILESASTNQTSMYLCASSSIDRSNQPQHFGDGTRLSIL.

The gene calls are TRBV7-2 and TRBJ2-7, with 10 bases fitting TRBD2. The CDR3 consists of 18 residues. Germline loops: CDR1 SGHTA, CDR2 FQGNSA. Trimming took 0 bases from V and 3 from J; bases not matched to a gene: 11. The CDR3 is CASSLALVAGGYGYEQYF. The CDR3 nucleotides read TGTGCCAGCAGCTTAGCGTTGGTAGCGGGAGGTTATGGCTACGAGCAGTACTTC.

V gene TRBV6-5 combines with J gene TRBJ2-7, with TRBD2 matching over 10 bases. The germline CDR1 and CDR2 sequences are MNHEY and SVGAGI. The V segment lost 5 bases and the J segment 3 bases; nucleotides outside the gene matches: 4. The CDR3 extends over 14 amino acids. The CDR3 is CASSRLAGGYEQYF. The CDR3 bases are TGTGCCAGCAGTAGATTAGCGGGAGGCTACGAGCAGTACTTC.

This clone has a single count. The J gene is TRBJ1-2, the V gene TRBV7-9; D is perhaps TRBD1 (5 bases). Germline V gene lookup returns CDR1 SEHNR and CDR2 FQNEAQ (reference sequence). The CDR3 has 13 amino acids. V gave up 2 bases and J gave up 5 bases, with 9 bases separating them. This chain's CDR3 is CASSLPGGYGYTF. The DNA of the CDR3 is TGTGCCAGCAGCTTACCCGGGGGTTATGGCTACACCTTC.

The genes are TRBV28 and TRBJ1-2; D unresolved. Trimming stripped 2 bases from V and 3 bases from J, with 7 bases between. The CDR3 runs to 13 residues. The germline V gene has CDR1 MDHEN and CDR2 SYDVKM. CDR3 nucleotide sequence: TGTGCCAGCAGTTTAGGCAGTTACTATGGCTACACCTTC. Residues: CASSLGSYYGYTF.

The chain combines TRBV2 with TRBJ1-6; D possibly corresponds to TRBD1 (5 bases). Germline CDR1 reads SNHLY; CDR2 reads FYNNEI. The CDR3 runs to 16 residues. The V end was cut by 5 bases, the J end by 10 bases, with 21 bases between. CDR3: CASSYDGGLVGSPLHF. CDR3 sequence (DNA): TGTGCCAGCAGTTATGACGGGGGACTGGTCGGATCACCCCTCCACTTT.

The chain is built from TRBV2 and TRBJ1-6, with D unclear. This CDR3 spans 14 amino acids. CDR1 and CDR2 (germline): SNHLY, FYNNEI. V lost 7 bases, J lost 9 bases, and 16 bases lay in between. The CDR3: CASTGQVSSSPLHF. Here the CDR3 DNA reads TGTGCCAGCACCGGCCAGGTCTCATCTTCACCCCTCCACTTT.

This clone was seen only once. The chain couples TRBV7-9 to TRBJ2-5, with D possibly matching TRBD2 (6 bases). Germline values: CDR1 SEHNR, CDR2 FQNEAQ (reference sequence). This CDR3 has 15 amino acids. Trimming cost V 1 base and J 5 bases, with 14 bases left between them. The CDR3 DNA is TGTGCCAGCAGCTTAGAGGGACTTTTGGACGAGACCCAGTACTTC. This codes for CASSLEGLLDETQYF.

The chain recombines TRBV6-6 with TRBJ2-1; 11 bases align to TRBD2. Germline V gives CDR1 MNHNY, CDR2 SVGAGI (reference sequence). The CDR3 is 15 amino acids. Trimming cost V 6 bases and J 8 bases; bases outside gene matches: 9. Here the CDR3 DNA reads TGTGCCAGCAGACGTGGACTAGCGGGTTTGGATGAGCAGTTCTTC. As protein: CASRRGLAGLDEQFF.

The V gene is TRBV5-1, the J gene TRBJ2-3; 8 bases are shared with TRBD2. This CDR3 has 15 amino acids. Germline CDR1 reads SGHRS; CDR2 reads YFSETQ. V dropped 2 bases and J dropped 6; count of bases not matched to a gene: 8. CDR3 in amino acids: CASSLPAGVVDTQYF. The CDR3 DNA sequence: TGCGCCAGCAGCTTACCAGCGGGAGTTGTGGATACGCAGTATTTT.

The gene calls are TRBV13 and TRBJ2-1; 14 bases match TRBD2. The J segment lost 9 bases and the V segment lost 1 base, leaving 8 bases of the junction unmatched. This CDR3 is built from 17 residues. The germline V gene has CDR1 PRHDT and CDR2 FYEKMQ (reference sequence). The CDR3 sequence: CASSLVGLAGAWGEQFF. The CDR3 nucleotides read TGTGCCAGCAGCTTAGTGGGACTAGCGGGAGCTTGGGGTGAGCAGTTCTTC.

This clone occurred a few times. This chain connects TRBV6-5 to TRBJ2-3; tentative D call: TRBD1 (6 bases). Trimming removed 5 bases at V and 0 bases at J, with 12 bases between. This CDR3 is 15 amino acids long. Per the germline V gene, CDR1 is MNHEY and CDR2 is SVGAGI. This CDR3 reads CASSRTATSTDTQYF. CDR3 coding DNA: TGTGCCAGCAGTAGGACAGCTACTAGCACAGATACGCAGTATTTT.

There are a few counts of this clone. Other DNA variants within this sample encode the same CDR3. The chain links TRBV11-2 to TRBJ2-5; D ambiguous. The germline V and J ends were trimmed by 2 bases and 5 bases, with 9 bases remaining between them. CDR3 length: 13 residues. Germline assignment: CDR1 SGHAT and CDR2 FQNNGV. The CDR3 DNA is TGTGCCAGCAGCTTAAAAGCGCGGGAGACCCAGTACTTC. Translating gives CASSLKARETQYF.

The chain combines TRBV9 with TRBJ1-6; tentatively, D is TRBD1 (6 bases). Germline CDR1 and CDR2: SGDLS and YYNGEE. Trimming shortened V by 3 bases and J by 6 bases, and 16 bases separated the two germline ends. This CDR3 spans 16 amino acids. CDR3: CASSADRRGVNSPLHF. The CDR3 DNA sequence: TGTGCCAGCAGCGCGGACAGACGGGGGGTTAATTCACCCCTCCACTTT. Supplemented by reference TRBV9 and TRBJ1-6, the full variable domain reads DSGVTQTPKHLITATGQRVTLRCSPRSGDLSVYWYQQSLDQGLQFLIQYYNGEERAKGNILERFSAQQFPDLHSELNLSSLELGDSALYFCASSADRRGVNSPLHFGNGTRLTVT.

The genes are TRBV6-1 and TRBJ1-5; D perhaps matches TRBD1 (5 bases). Trimming shortened V by 6 bases and J by 7 bases, and 16 bases separated the two germline ends. CDR3 size: 14 residues. CDR1 is MNHNS and CDR2 is SASEGT in the germline V gene. The CDR3 spells CASSKQNGGQPQHF. The CDR3 DNA reads TGTGCCAGCAGCAAACAGAACGGGGGGCAGCCCCAGCATTTT.

The rearrangement links TRBV25-1 to TRBJ2-1; weak D call: TRBD2 (6 bases). This CDR3 spans 15 amino acids. Trimming removed 5 bases at V and 8 bases at J, with 19 bases between. The germline gives CDR1 MGHDK, CDR2 SYGVNS. The chain's CDR3 is CASSPAGTPTDEQFF. CDR3 coding DNA: TGTGCCAGCAGTCCCGCCGGGACTCCGACGGATGAGCAGTTCTTC.

This clone was observed a single time. The V call is TRBV6-5, the J call TRBJ2-7; TRBD2 aligns across 7 bases. The CDR3 totals 15 residues. J was trimmed by 6 bases and V by 6 bases; bases with no gene match: 14. Germline V lookup: CDR1 MNHEY, CDR2 SVGAGI. CDR3 in amino acids: CASRTALSGSLEQYF. CDR3 sequence (DNA): TGTGCCAGCAGGACGGCCCTTAGCGGGTCCCTCGAGCAGTACTTC.